Described below is a single T cell receptor (beta chain) sequence and its context. Its antigen is still unknown. The assay was immunoSEQ multiplex PCR, and TCRdb's table has in-frame clones only and misses some. The sample lists about 20,000 clones; less than 90% were seen once. The data derive from a study of OX40 agonist ivuxolimab in advanced cancers. Study-level results: On average, a greater number of expanded clones characterised CD8+ T cells relative to CD4+.

The starting material was CD4+ or CD8+ T cells sorted from blood, obtained in a trial of the OX40 agonist ivuxolimab. This receptor was obtained from an adult with an advanced solid tumor such as melanoma, head and neck, liver or kidney cancer.

CDR3 amino acids: CASSLLGGSMNTEAFF. The CDR3 coding sequence is TGTGCCAGCAGCTTGCTGGGGGGGAGCATGAACACTGAAGCTTTCTTT. The chain employs TRBV5-8 and TRBJ1-1; D is possibly TRBD1 (5 bases). This CDR3 is built from 16 residues. V dropped 1 base and J dropped 0 bases, with 13 bases sitting between them. Germline V lookup: CDR1 SGHTS, CDR2 YDEGEE.